This T cell receptor beta chain was obtained from a study of T cell repertoires in cytomegalovirus infection. Overall study context: Recently identified HLA-C-restricted CMV epitopes and well-studied HLA-B-restricted CMV epitopes were used by the study. It can be stated that public TCR beta signatures indicated CMV infection as well as a matching HLA type. Study outcomes and limitations: Predominance within the ex vivo response was attributable to HLA-C-restricted CMV-specific TCR beta clonotypes. Cumulative public TCR beta family frequency identified carriers of CMV plus the relevant HLA.

The CDR3 is 14 residues long. J lost 8 bases, V lost 1 base, and 4 bases had no gene match. Germline CDR1 is SGDLS and CDR2 is YYNGEE. TCRdb reanalysed the reads using MiXCR and keeps one entry per CDR3 protein. The top ten hold roughly 14% of the sample, which has about 770,000 distinct CDR3 sequences, roughly 29% seen once. Worth noting for this clonotype: Its antigen is unknown.

The source was cultured CD8+ T cells from PBMCs, collected from culture after CMV antigen stimulation. This TCR was sampled from a human donor in good health (CMV status not recorded). Some clones in this sample may be carry-over from other donors' samples. The genes are TRBV9 and TRBJ2-1, with 9 nucleotides matching TRBD2. CDR3 in DNA: TGTGCCAGCAGCGTAAGCGGGGGGAGCGATGAGCAGTTCTTC. This codes for CASSVSGGSDEQFF. Full variable domain (remainder filled in from reference TRBV9 and TRBJ2-1): DSGVTQTPKHLITATGQRVTLRCSPRSGDLSVYWYQQSLDQGLQFLIQYYNGEERAKGNILERFSAQQFPDLHSELNLSSLELGDSALYFCASSVSGGSDEQFFGPGTRLTVL.